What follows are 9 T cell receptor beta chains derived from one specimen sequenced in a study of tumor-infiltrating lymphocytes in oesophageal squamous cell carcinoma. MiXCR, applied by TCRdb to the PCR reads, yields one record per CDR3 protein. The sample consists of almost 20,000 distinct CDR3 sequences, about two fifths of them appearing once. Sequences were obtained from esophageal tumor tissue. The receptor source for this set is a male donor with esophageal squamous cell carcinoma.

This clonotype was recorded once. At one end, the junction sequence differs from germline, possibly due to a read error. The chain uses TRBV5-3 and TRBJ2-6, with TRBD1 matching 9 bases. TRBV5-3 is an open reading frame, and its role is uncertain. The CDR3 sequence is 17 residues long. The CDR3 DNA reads TGTGCCAGCAGCTTGACCGGACAGGGGAACGGGGCCAACGTCCTGACTTTC. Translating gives CASSLTGQGNGANVLTF.

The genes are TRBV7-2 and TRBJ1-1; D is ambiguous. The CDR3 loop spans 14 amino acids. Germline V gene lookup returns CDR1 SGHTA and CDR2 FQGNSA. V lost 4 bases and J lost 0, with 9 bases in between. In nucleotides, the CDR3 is TGTGCCAGCAGCTGGTCAGCCATGAACACTGAAGCTTTCTTT. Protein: CASSWSAMNTEAFF.

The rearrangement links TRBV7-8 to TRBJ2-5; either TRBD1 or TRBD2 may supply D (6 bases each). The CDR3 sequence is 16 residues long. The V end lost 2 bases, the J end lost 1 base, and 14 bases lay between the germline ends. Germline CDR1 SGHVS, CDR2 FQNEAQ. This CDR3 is CASSLIGGRPQETQYF. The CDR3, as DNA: TGTGCCAGCAGCTTAATCGGGGGCAGGCCCCAAGAGACCCAGTACTTC. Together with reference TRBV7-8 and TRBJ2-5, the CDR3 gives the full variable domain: GAGVSQSPRYKVAKRGQDVALRCDPISGHVSLFWYQQALGQGPEFLTYFQNEAQLDKSGLPSDRFFAERPEGSVSTLKIQRTQQEDSAVYLCASSLIGGRPQETQYFGPGTRLLVL.

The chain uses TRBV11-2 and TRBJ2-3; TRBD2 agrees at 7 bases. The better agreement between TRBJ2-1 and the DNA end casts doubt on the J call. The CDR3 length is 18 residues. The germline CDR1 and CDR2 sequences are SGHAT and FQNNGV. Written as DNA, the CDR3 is TGTGCCAGCAGCTTAGGGACTTCGGGGAGGGTTGGTGACAATGAGCAGTTCTTC. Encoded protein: CASSLGTSGRVGDNEQFF.

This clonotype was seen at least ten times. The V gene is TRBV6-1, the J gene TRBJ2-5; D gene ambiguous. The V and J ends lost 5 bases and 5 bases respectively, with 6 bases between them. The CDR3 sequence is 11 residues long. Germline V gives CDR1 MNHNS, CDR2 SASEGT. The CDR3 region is CASSLQETQYF. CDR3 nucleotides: TGTGCCAGCAGTCTACAGGAGACCCAGTACTTC.

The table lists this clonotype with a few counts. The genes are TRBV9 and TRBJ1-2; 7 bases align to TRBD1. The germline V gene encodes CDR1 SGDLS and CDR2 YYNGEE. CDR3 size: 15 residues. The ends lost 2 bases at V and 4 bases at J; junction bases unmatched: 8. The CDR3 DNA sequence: TGTGCCAGCAGCGTCTCACCGACAGGGACCTATGGCTACACCTTC. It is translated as CASSVSPTGTYGYTF.

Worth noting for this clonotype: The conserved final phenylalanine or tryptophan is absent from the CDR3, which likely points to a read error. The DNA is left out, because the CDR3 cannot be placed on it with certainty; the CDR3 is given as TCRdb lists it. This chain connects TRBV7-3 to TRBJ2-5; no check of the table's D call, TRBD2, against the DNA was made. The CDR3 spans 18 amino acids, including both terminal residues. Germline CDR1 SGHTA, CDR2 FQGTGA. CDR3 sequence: CASSLSAGESNSPLHFGN.

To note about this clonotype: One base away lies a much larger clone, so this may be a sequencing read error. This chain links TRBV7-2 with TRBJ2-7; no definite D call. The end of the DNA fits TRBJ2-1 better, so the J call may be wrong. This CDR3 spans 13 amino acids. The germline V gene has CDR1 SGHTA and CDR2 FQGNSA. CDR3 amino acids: CASSLAVGYEQFF. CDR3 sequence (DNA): TGTGCCAGCAGCTTAGCGGTAGGGTACGAGCAGTTCTTC.

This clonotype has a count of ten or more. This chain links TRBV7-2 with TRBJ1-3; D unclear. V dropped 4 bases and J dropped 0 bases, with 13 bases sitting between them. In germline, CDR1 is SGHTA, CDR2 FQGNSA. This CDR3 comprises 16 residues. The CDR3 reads CASSYDGSLSGNTIYF. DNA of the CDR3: TGTGCCAGCAGCTATGACGGGTCCCTCTCTGGAAACACCATATATTTT.